The 23 T cell receptor beta chains below were found in one sample sequenced in a study of blood T cell repertoires in COVID-19. Using immunoSEQ multiplex PCR, the repertoire was profiled, and TCRdb retains in-frame clones only, with some absent. Among around 310,000 clones, about 88% were seen once, and the ten largest hold 9.5%. The material sequenced was PBMCs or T cells enriched from blood (not recorded which). Source of these receptors: a woman aged 40 to 50 who had recovered from COVID-19.

The genes are TRBV5-1 and TRBJ2-1; D is perhaps TRBD2 (5 bases). The CDR3 is made up of 13 amino acids. The germline CDR1 and CDR2 sequences are SGHRS and YFSETQ. V shed 2 bases and J shed 9 bases, with 12 bases lying between them. The CDR3 region has the DNA TGCGCCAGCAGCTTCGAGGGAGTGGGTGAGCAGTTCTTC. Translating gives CASSFEGVGEQFF.

The chain recombines TRBV3-1 (or the pseudogene TRBV3-2) with TRBJ1-1, with 8 positions matching TRBD1. With V trimmed by 0 bases and J by 1 base, 1 base remained unmatched. Looked up from germline, CDR1 is LGHDT and CDR2 is YNNKEL (reference sequence). The CDR3 loop spans 15 amino acids. CDR3 protein: CASSQDGQGNTEAFF. In nucleotides, the CDR3 is TGTGCCAGCAGCCAAGACGGACAGGGGAACACTGAAGCTTTCTTT.

This chain uses TRBV7-9 with TRBJ2-4; 8 positions match TRBD1. CDR1 is SEHNR and CDR2 is FQNEAQ in the germline V gene (reference sequence). The length of the CDR3 is 17 residues. Unmatched junction bases numbered 7, after V lost 3 bases and J lost 0 bases. The CDR3, as DNA: TGTGCCAGCAGCTTCGGCAGGGGGCGACGAGCCAAAAACATTCAGTACTTC. This gives the protein CASSFGRGRRAKNIQYF.

The V gene is TRBV7-2, the J gene TRBJ1-6; 8 nucleotides agree with TRBD1. Trimming took 5 bases from V and 7 from J; bases not matched to a gene: 4. This CDR3 comprises 14 residues. Per the germline V gene, CDR1 is SGHTA and CDR2 is FQGNSA. The CDR3 is CASSGQGGNSPLHF. The CDR3 DNA sequence: TGTGCCAGCAGCGGACAGGGAGGCAATTCACCCCTCCACTTT.

The CDR3 sequence: CASGAGGNTGELFF. The CDR3 coding sequence is TGTGCCAGCGGAGCGGGGGGGAACACCGGGGAGCTGTTTTTT. The chain combines TRBV11-3 with TRBJ2-2; TRBD2 matches 9 bases. Trimming took 8 bases from V and 1 from J; bases not matched to a gene: 2. This CDR3 is 14 amino acids long. In germline, CDR1 is SGHNT, CDR2 YENEEA. Based on the CDR3 plus reference TRBV11-3 and TRBJ2-2, the full variable domain is EAGVVQSPRYKIIEKKQPVAFWCNPISGHNTLYWYLQNLGQGPELLIRYENEEAVDDSQLPKDRFSAERLKGVDSTLKIQPAELGDSAVYLCASGAGGNTGELFFGEGSRLTVL.

This clone occurred once. The genes are TRBV11-2 and TRBJ1-2; D might be TRBD1 (5 bases). V shed 2 bases and J shed 4 bases, with 14 bases lying between them. Germline loops: CDR1 SGHAT, CDR2 FQNNGV. This CDR3 comprises 15 residues. The CDR3 DNA sequence: TGTGCCAGCAGCTTAACCGGGGGGGGTGGCTATGGCTACACCTTC. It translates to CASSLTGGGGYGYTF.

The chain combines TRBV5-8 with TRBJ1-6, with D unclear. V lost 4 bases, J lost 12 bases, and 5 bases lay in between. Per germline, CDR1 SGHTS and CDR2 YDEGEE. This CDR3 spans 10 amino acids. DNA for the CDR3: TGTGCCAGCAGCGACTTACCCCTCCACTTT. Its protein product is CASSDLPLHF.

This clone appeared a few times. This chain links TRBV6-5 with TRBJ2-5; D perhaps matches TRBD1 (6 bases). CDR1 and CDR2 (germline): MNHEY, SVGAGI. The CDR3 runs 15 residues. V lost 3 bases and J 5 bases, leaving 16 bases between the germline ends. DNA for the CDR3: TGTGCCAGCAGTTATCGTGCAGGGGCGAAGGAGACCCAGTACTTC. Protein sequence: CASSYRAGAKETQYF.

CDR3 sequence (DNA): TGTGCCAGCAGCTTAGTGACTAGCGGATCCTACGAGCAGTACTTC. Its protein product is CASSLVTSGSYEQYF. The V call is TRBV7-8, the J call TRBJ2-7; 9 bases line up with TRBD2. The CDR3 has 15 residues. The V and J ends lost 1 base and 1 base, in that order; junction bases with no gene match: 2. The V gene's germline CDR1 is SGHVS and CDR2 FQNEAQ.

The rearrangement links TRBV29-1 to TRBJ2-2, with a tentative D call TRBD1 (7 bases). Per germline, CDR1 SQVTM and CDR2 ANQGSEA. This CDR3 has 14 residues. Trimming shortened V by 4 bases and J by 0 bases, and 9 bases separated the two germline ends. The CDR3 DNA sequence: TGCAGCGTTGCAGGGGGGTCGAACACCGGGGAGCTGTTTTTT. Its protein is CSVAGGSNTGELFF.

V gene TRBV27 combines with J gene TRBJ1-5; 7 bases line up with TRBD1. Germline CDR1 reads MNHEY; CDR2 reads SMNVEV (reference sequence). With V trimmed by 6 bases and J by 2 bases, 7 bases remained unmatched. The CDR3 covers 15 residues. CDR3 in DNA: TGTGCCAGCAGAAGAGGGGGCATGGGCAATCAGCCCCAGCATTTT. Translation: CASRRGGMGNQPQHF.

The gene calls are TRBV7-6 and TRBJ1-2; D possibly corresponds to TRBD1 (5 bases). V gave up 3 bases and J gave up 3 bases, with 14 bases separating them. Germline lookup yields CDR1 SGHVS and CDR2 FNYEAQ. CDR3 length equals 15 residues. The CDR3 DNA sequence: TGTGCCAGCAGCTTTTTCGCAGGGCAGGACTATGGCTACACCTTC. It translates to CASSFFAGQDYGYTF.

This chain joins TRBV9 and TRBJ1-5; D might be TRBD1 (5 bases). Trimming shortened V by 5 bases and J by 0 bases, and 12 bases separated the two germline ends. This CDR3 has 15 amino acids. Germline CDR1 and CDR2: SGDLS and YYNGEE. This chain's CDR3 is CASSETDSSNQPQHF. The CDR3, as DNA: TGTGCCAGCAGTGAAACCGACAGTAGCAATCAGCCCCAGCATTTT.

The rearrangement joins TRBV2 to TRBJ2-1; 16 bases map to TRBD2. Germline loops: CDR1 SNHLY, CDR2 FYNNEI. V trimming: 5 bases; J trimming: 5 bases; junction bases outside the gene matches: 12. CDR3 length: 19 residues. This CDR3 is CASSTRPGTSGRAHNEQFF. In DNA, the CDR3 is TGTGCCAGCAGTACCCGTCCCGGGACTAGCGGGAGGGCCCACAATGAGCAGTTCTTC.

The chain links TRBV27 to TRBJ2-7; TRBD2 aligns across 11 bases. The CDR3 length is 15 residues. From germline, CDR1 is MNHEY and CDR2 SMNVEV (reference sequence). V lost 0 bases to trimming and J lost 2 bases; unmatched junction nucleotides: 0. The chain's CDR3 is CASSLSGLAAYEQYF. The CDR3 DNA sequence: TGTGCCAGCAGTTTATCGGGACTAGCGGCCTACGAGCAGTACTTC.

This clone appeared a few times. The rearrangement links TRBV1 to TRBJ2-3; the D segment call TRBD2 is taken from the table without a DNA check. TRBV1 is a documented pseudogene. The CDR3 contains 18 residues. CDR3: CTSSQGGPSGGTTDTQYF. The CDR3 DNA reads as TGCACCAGCAGCCAGGGGGGTCCTAGCGGGGGAACCACAGATACGCAGTATTTT.

The chain combines TRBV3-1 (or the pseudogene TRBV3-2) with TRBJ1-6; tentatively, D is TRBD1 (5 bases). The CDR3 length is 15 residues. V shed 0 bases and J shed 8 bases, with 11 bases lying between them. The germline CDR1 and CDR2 sequences are LGHDT and YNNKEL (reference sequence). The CDR3 region is CASSQDGAGDSPLHF. The CDR3 DNA reads as TGTGCCAGCAGCCAAGATGGGGCGGGGGATTCACCCCTCCACTTT.

The V gene is TRBV27, the J gene TRBJ1-5; TRBD1 aligns across 10 bases. Per the germline V gene, CDR1 is MNHEY and CDR2 is SMNVEV (reference sequence). V was pared by 7 bases and J by 3 bases, with 6 bases of the junction left unmatched. The CDR3 contains 15 residues. The CDR3 spells CASTADRGLNQPQHF. The CDR3 DNA sequence: TGTGCCAGCACCGCCGACAGGGGGCTCAATCAGCCCCAGCATTTT.

The chain couples TRBV7-2 to TRBJ2-1; 11 positions match TRBD2. The CDR3 extends over 16 amino acids. Trimming at V came to 1 base and at J to 7 bases, leaving 6 bases not matched to a gene. Germline CDR1 SGHTA, CDR2 FQGNSA. The CDR3 protein is CASSLVVLAGGNEQFF. The DNA of the CDR3 is TGTGCCAGCAGCTTAGTGGTGCTAGCGGGAGGAAATGAGCAGTTCTTC. The full variable domain, with the rest looked up from reference TRBV7-2 and TRBJ2-1, is GAGVSQSPSNKVTEKGKDVELRCDPISGHTALYWYRQSLGQGLEFLIYFQGNSAPDKSGLPSDRFSAERTGGSVSTLTIQRTQQEDSAVYLCASSLVVLAGGNEQFFGPGTRLTVL.

The gene calls are TRBV18 and TRBJ2-1, with a weak D call TRBD2 (5 bases). Trimming took off 4 bases at V and 7 bases at J, with 14 bases between the two ends. The CDR3 runs 14 residues. CDR1 is KGHSH and CDR2 is LQKENI in the germline V gene. CDR3 residues: CASSLREGLNEQFF. Here the CDR3 DNA reads TGTGCCAGCTCACTCCGGGAAGGGTTGAATGAGCAGTTCTTC.

The rearrangement links TRBV7-9 to TRBJ1-3; 7 bases agree with TRBD1. CDR1 SEHNR and CDR2 FQNEAQ come from the germline V gene (reference sequence). The CDR3 loop spans 16 amino acids. V shed 1 base and J 3 bases; nucleotides not matched to a gene: 6. CDR3 bases: TGTGCCAGCAGCTTAGGCGCGACAGGGTTTGGAAACACCATATATTTT. It specifies CASSLGATGFGNTIYF.

The rearrangement uses TRBV15 and TRBJ2-7; D gene ambiguous. The germline gives CDR1 LNHNV, CDR2 YYDKDF (reference sequence). This CDR3 has 14 residues. Deletions cut 0 bases from V and 0 bases from J, with 6 bases between. CDR3 protein: CATSREWSSYEQYF. The CDR3, as DNA: TGTGCCACCAGCAGAGAATGGAGCTCCTACGAGCAGTACTTC.

The chain has TRBV19 and TRBJ2-7; D unresolved. Germline V gene sequence: CDR1 LNHDA, CDR2 SQIVND (reference sequence). Trimming shortened V by 1 base and J by 6 bases, and 10 bases separated the two germline ends. This CDR3 is built from 13 residues. Written as DNA, the CDR3 is TGTGCCAGTAGTATAGGAGGTCAGAGCGAGCAGTACTTC. It encodes CASSIGGQSEQYF.